These 20 T cell receptor beta chains came from one sample sequenced in a study of blood T cell repertoires in COVID-19. The protocol was immunoSEQ multiplex PCR, while the TCRdb copy is restricted to in-frame clones and leaves out a portion. The data hold some 350,000 clones, with 83% observed a single time. The sample taken for sequencing was peripheral blood. Source of these receptors: a young man with active or convalescent COVID-19.

The V call is TRBV4-1, the J call TRBJ2-7, with 14 bases that match TRBD2. The CDR3 is made up of 18 amino acids. The V gene's germline CDR1 is MGHRA and CDR2 YSYEKL. V gave up 2 bases and J gave up 2 bases; unmatched junction bases: 8. As DNA, the CDR3 is TGCGCCAGCAGCCAACAACCGGGGACTAGCGGGAGCCCCTACGAGCAGTACTTC. It encodes CASSQQPGTSGSPYEQYF.

The rearrangement joins TRBV7-8 to TRBJ1-1, with D possibly being TRBD1 (5 bases). With 3 bases removed from V and 0 bases from J, the gap between germline ends came to 11 bases. The CDR3 runs to 15 residues. Germline V gene data show CDR1 as SGHVS and CDR2 as FQNEAQ. The CDR3 region is CASSFNRFMNTEAFF. CDR3 in DNA: TGTGCCAGCAGCTTCAACAGGTTCATGAACACTGAAGCTTTCTTT.

This clone was seen at least ten times. Additional DNA sequences in this sample encode the identical CDR3. V is TRBV19 and J is TRBJ2-1; 13 positions agree with TRBD2. The germline V gene encodes CDR1 LNHDA and CDR2 SQIVND (reference sequence). The CDR3 extends over 16 amino acids. V shed 6 bases and J 1 base; nucleotides not matched to a gene: 3. CDR3 nucleotides: TGTGCCAGTAGGCGACTAGCGGGGGGTTCCTACAATGAGCAGTTCTTC. Protein sequence: CASRRLAGGSYNEQFF.

The chain combines TRBV9 with TRBJ1-4; D gene ambiguous. Trimming stripped 0 bases from V and 5 bases from J, with 14 bases between. Looked up from germline, CDR1 is SGDLS and CDR2 is YYNGEE. This CDR3 has 16 amino acids. The CDR3 region is CASSVDIAGLNEKLFF. The CDR3 DNA sequence: TGTGCCAGCAGCGTAGATATAGCAGGACTGAATGAAAAACTGTTTTTT. Based on the CDR3 plus reference TRBV9 and TRBJ1-4, the full variable domain is DSGVTQTPKHLITATGQRVTLRCSPRSGDLSVYWYQQSLDQGLQFLIQYYNGEERAKGNILERFSAQQFPDLHSELNLSSLELGDSALYFCASSVDIAGLNEKLFFGSGTQLSVL.

This chain links TRBV19 with TRBJ2-2, with TRBD1 matching over 8 bases. The CDR3 runs 15 residues. Per the germline V gene, CDR1 is LNHDA and CDR2 is SQIVND (reference sequence). V was clipped by 5 bases and J by 4 bases; unmatched bases: 6. The CDR3 loop reads CASSFGQGRTGELFF. The CDR3 region has the DNA TGTGCCAGTAGTTTTGGACAGGGACGCACCGGGGAGCTGTTTTTT.

In DNA, the CDR3 is TGTGCCTCCTTTAGTCCAGAGGCGCAGGGGTACAATGAGCAGTTCTTC. Translating gives CASFSPEAQGYNEQFF. J is TRBJ2-1 and V is TRBV10-3, with TRBD1 as a possible D gene (6 bases). The germline V and J ends were trimmed by 11 bases and 4 bases, with 24 bases remaining between them. Germline V CDR1 and CDR2: ENHRY, SYGVKD. The CDR3 has 16 residues.

The chain has TRBV18 and TRBJ1-5; 8 positions match TRBD1. Germline CDR1 is KGHSH and CDR2 is LQKENI. The V segment lost 2 bases and the J segment 7 bases; nucleotides outside the gene matches: 4. The CDR3 extends over 14 amino acids. CDR3 coding DNA: TGTGCCAGCTCACCAAACAGGGGGAACCAGCCCCAGCATTTT. Residues: CASSPNRGNQPQHF.

The chain recombines TRBV19 with TRBJ1-1, with D possibly matching TRBD1 (5 bases). The V end was cut by 0 bases, the J end by 1 base, with 12 bases between. This CDR3 spans 16 amino acids. The germline gives CDR1 LNHDA, CDR2 SQIVND (reference sequence). The CDR3 is CASSIDRGVRNTEAFF. CDR3 DNA sequence: TGTGCCAGTAGTATAGATCGGGGGGTGAGGAACACTGAAGCTTTCTTT.

This chain joins TRBV2 and TRBJ2-7, with no clear D. The germline V and J ends were trimmed by 8 bases and 2 bases, with 7 bases remaining between them. The germline V gene has CDR1 SNHLY and CDR2 FYNNEI. The CDR3 covers 11 residues. This CDR3 is CASRQAYEQYF. CDR3 DNA: TGTGCCAGCCGACAAGCCTACGAGCAGTACTTC.

This chain links TRBV6-5 with TRBJ2-7; 11 bases line up with TRBD1. The CDR3 totals 15 residues. The germline V gene has CDR1 MNHEY and CDR2 SVGAGI. Germline trimming cut 6 bases from V and 1 base from J; bases unmatched to any gene: 5. CDR3 loop: CASSLGTGGSYEQYF. In DNA form, the CDR3 reads TGTGCCAGCAGCCTAGGGACAGGGGGGTCCTACGAGCAGTACTTC.

The chain joins TRBV5-1 to TRBJ1-5; 10 nucleotides match TRBD1. This CDR3 has 21 amino acids. Looked up from germline, CDR1 is SGHRS and CDR2 is YFSETQ. V shed 0 bases, J shed 0 bases, and the junction held 15 bases outside the gene matches. CDR3 loop: CASSLAGGDRGLRFSNQPQHF. As DNA, the CDR3 is TGCGCCAGCAGCTTGGCCGGGGGTGACAGGGGGCTTAGATTTAGCAATCAGCCCCAGCATTTT.

This clone appeared once. The V gene is TRBV10-3, the J gene TRBJ2-3; weak D call: TRBD2 (6 bases). CDR3 size: 13 residues. Germline CDR1 is ENHRY and CDR2 is SYGVKD. The germline V and J ends were trimmed by 4 bases and 4 bases, with 9 bases remaining between them. Here the CDR3 reads CAISGASADTQYF. The CDR3 DNA reads as TGTGCCATCAGTGGCGCTAGCGCAGATACGCAGTATTTT.

The rearrangement links TRBV9 to TRBJ2-7; 12 positions match TRBD2. V dropped 4 bases and J dropped 1; count of bases not matched to a gene: 3. This CDR3 is 15 amino acids long. The germline gives CDR1 SGDLS, CDR2 YYNGEE. In DNA, the CDR3 is TGTGCCAGCAGCTCCGGACTAGCGGGGTCCTACGAGCAGTACTTC. This encodes CASSSGLAGSYEQYF.

The chain uses TRBV10-3 and TRBJ2-1; TRBD1 matches at 9 bases. V trimming: 5 bases; J trimming: 5 bases; junction bases outside the gene matches: 7. The CDR3 consists of 15 residues. Germline CDR1 ENHRY, CDR2 SYGVKD. The CDR3 loop reads CAISLTGGEHNEQFF. The DNA for the CDR3 is TGTGCCATCAGTTTAACAGGGGGCGAACACAATGAGCAGTTCTTC.

The chain recombines TRBV5-1 with TRBJ2-5; TRBD2 agrees at 10 bases. Germline V gene sequence: CDR1 SGHRS, CDR2 YFSETQ. V lost 0 bases and J lost 5; bases outside the gene matches: 7. The CDR3 contains 16 residues. As DNA, the CDR3 is TGCGCCAGCAGCTTGGCCCCAGCGGGGGGGCCTGAGACCCAGTACTTC. Its protein product is CASSLAPAGGPETQYF.

This rearrangement joins TRBV11-2 to TRBJ1-4; 8 nucleotides agree with TRBD1. This CDR3 is 15 amino acids long. Germline trimming cut 6 bases from V and 3 bases from J; bases unmatched to any gene: 6. Germline lookup yields CDR1 SGHAT and CDR2 FQNNGV. The CDR3 region is CASRLDRGANEKLFF. CDR3 DNA: TGTGCCAGCAGACTTGACAGGGGTGCTAATGAAAAACTGTTTTTT.

In this sample, this clone turned up once. The rearrangement joins TRBV2 to TRBJ1-2; 7 bases agree with TRBD1. Germline values: CDR1 SNHLY, CDR2 FYNNEI. Losses at the gene ends were 0 bases for V and 4 bases for J; bases not matched to a gene: 14. The CDR3 runs to 18 residues. CDR3 bases: TGTGCCAGCAGTGAAGCGCTTCTGGGGGCGTCAGGGGGCTATGGCTACACCTTC. Amino acids: CASSEALLGASGGYGYTF. Together with reference TRBV2 and TRBJ1-2, the CDR3 gives the full variable domain: EPEVTQTPSHQVTQMGQEVILRCVPISNHLYFYWYRQILGQKVEFLVSFYNNEISEKSEIFDDQFSVERPDGSNFTLKIRSTKLEDSAMYFCASSEALLGASGGYGYTFGSGTRLTVV.

The chain carries TRBV27 and TRBJ1-2; 8 bases are shared with TRBD1. Germline trimming cut 2 bases from V and 8 bases from J; bases unmatched to any gene: 10. CDR3 length equals 15 residues. Germline-derived CDR1 and CDR2 are MNHEY and SMNVEV (reference sequence). The DNA for the CDR3 is TGTGCCAGCAGTTTAAAGGGCAGGGGGCGAAGAGGCTACACCTTC. It yields the protein CASSLKGRGRRGYTF.

The chain uses TRBV7-3 and TRBJ2-1, with 12 bases fitting TRBD2. Germline assignment: CDR1 SGHTA and CDR2 FQGTGA. The CDR3 extends over 15 amino acids. V lost 6 bases to trimming and J lost 4 bases; unmatched junction nucleotides: 4. CDR3 sequence: CASSTGLAGYNEQFF. DNA for the CDR3: TGTGCCAGCAGTACCGGACTAGCGGGGTACAATGAGCAGTTCTTC. Supplemented by reference TRBV7-3 and TRBJ2-1, the full variable domain reads GAGVSQTPSNKVTEKGKYVELRCDPISGHTALYWYRQSLGQGPEFLIYFQGTGAADDSGLPNDRFFAVRPEGSVSTLKIQRTERGDSAVYLCASSTGLAGYNEQFFGPGTRLTVL.

The table lists this clone with a few counts. The chain uses TRBV5-8 and TRBJ2-7; D perhaps matches TRBD2 (6 bases). V lost 0 bases and J 5 bases, leaving 12 bases between the germline ends. The CDR3 is 14 amino acids. CDR1 and CDR2 from the germline V gene are SGHTS and YDEGEE. DNA for the CDR3: TGTGCCAGCAGCTTGGGAGGGACGGGGGACGAGCAGTACTTC. Translation gives CASSLGGTGDEQYF.